The next 27 T cell receptor beta chains were all read from a single sample in a study of molecular identifiers for immune sequencing clone quantification. In TCRdb, the PCR reads were re-called with MiXCR into one record per CDR3 protein. The sample consists of approximately 670,000 distinct CDR3 sequences, 20% of them appearing once. Sequencing input: naive CD8+ T cells from blood, with Jurkat cell RNA spiked in. The subset was: FACS-sorted CD8+CD4-CCR7+CD45RA+ naive T cells. The receptor set was obtained from a human donor in good health. Some libraries in this study had Jurkat cell RNA spiked in.

There are a few counts of this clonotype. The chain carries TRBV19 and TRBJ2-7, with a possible D match to TRBD2 (7 bases). This CDR3 contains 16 residues. V was clipped by 7 bases and J by 0 bases, with 19 bases between them. CDR1 LNHDA and CDR2 SQIVND come from the germline V gene (reference sequence). The DNA of the CDR3 is TGTGCCAGTAACAATCCAACGGGGGGCAGCTCCTACGAGCAGTACTTC. This encodes CASNNPTGGSSYEQYF. The full variable domain, rest sourced from reference TRBV19 and TRBJ2-7, is DGGITQSPKYLFRKEGQNVTLSCEQNLNHDAMYWYRQDPGQGLRLIYYSQIVNDFQKGDIAEGYSVSREKKESFPLTVTSAQKNPTAFYLCASNNPTGGSSYEQYFGPGTRLTVT.

The sample holds many counts of this clonotype. V gene TRBV2 combines with J gene TRBJ1-1, with a weak D call TRBD1 (5 bases). V gave up 10 bases and J gave up 2 bases, with 14 bases separating them. CDR3 length: 13 residues. Germline V gene sequence: CDR1 SNHLY, CDR2 FYNNEI. As DNA, the CDR3 is TGTGCCAAGCAGGGCTACACCAACACTGAAGCTTTCTTT. It codes for CAKQGYTNTEAFF.

This clonotype was counted many times. This chain uses TRBV20-1 with TRBJ2-7; D perhaps matches TRBD2 (7 bases). The CDR3 is 17 amino acids. Germline lookup yields CDR1 DFQATT and CDR2 SNEGSKA (reference sequence). Trimming removed 3 bases from V and 2 bases from J, with 23 bases in between. CDR3 region: CSASSSAAGARAYEQYF. The CDR3 nucleotides are TGCAGTGCTAGTTCTTCAGCGGCGGGGGCGCGGGCCTACGAGCAGTACTTC.

Concerning this clonotype itself: Possible read error: a much larger clone is one base away. This chain joins TRBV29-1 and TRBJ2-7, with D maybe TRBD2 (6 bases). Germline V gene lookup returns CDR1 SQVTM and CDR2 ANQGSEA. The CDR3 sequence is 13 residues long. V lost 4 bases and J lost 0, with 10 bases in between. The CDR3 bases are TGCAGCGTTGTTGGCGGGGACTCCTACGAGCAGTACTTC. Residues: CSVVGGDSYEQYF.

This clonotype came up many times. The chain uses TRBV20-1 and TRBJ1-1; TRBD1 might be the D (5 bases). Trimming stripped 5 bases from V and 4 bases from J, with 17 bases between. The germline V gene has CDR1 DFQATT and CDR2 SNEGSKA (reference sequence). The CDR3 is made up of 14 amino acids. CDR3 sequence reads: CSALGFGGFTEAFF. The CDR3 DNA reads as TGCAGTGCTCTGGGGTTCGGGGGGTTCACTGAAGCTTTCTTT.

The J gene is TRBJ1-3, the V gene TRBV12-3 or TRBV12-4, with D unresolved. The CDR3 extends over 14 amino acids. Trimming stripped 3 bases from V and 2 bases from J, with 8 bases between. The CDR3 nucleotides read TGTGCCAGCAGTTTTGGCCCAGCTGGAAACACCATATATTTT. The encoded protein is CASSFGPAGNTIYF.

This clonotype has a handful of counts. J is TRBJ1-1 and V is TRBV6-5, with TRBD1 matching 9 bases. Germline loops: CDR1 MNHEY, CDR2 SVGAGI. V trimming: 2 bases; J trimming: 4 bases; junction bases outside the gene matches: 5. The CDR3 length is 15 residues. The CDR3: CASSYAGQGGTEAFF. For the CDR3, the DNA is TGTGCCAGCAGTTACGCGGGACAGGGTGGCACTGAAGCTTTCTTT.

This clonotype was recorded at least ten times. This sequence joins TRBV2 and TRBJ1-1; no definite D call. There are 14 residues in the CDR3. Germline CDR1 and CDR2: SNHLY and FYNNEI. The V end was cut by 1 base, the J end by 0 bases, with 6 bases between. CDR3 sequence (DNA): TGTGCCAGCAGTGAAGGGGTACTGAACACTGAAGCTTTCTTT. Encoded protein: CASSEGVLNTEAFF. The whole variable domain, remainder taken from reference TRBV2 and TRBJ1-1, is EPEVTQTPSHQVTQMGQEVILRCVPISNHLYFYWYRQILGQKVEFLVSFYNNEISEKSEIFDDQFSVERPDGSNFTLKIRSTKLEDSAMYFCASSEGVLNTEAFFGQGTRLTVV.

This clonotype was observed at least ten times. This sequence joins TRBV4-3 and TRBJ1-1, with a tentative D call TRBD1 (5 bases). The CDR3 totals 15 residues. Between the trimmed V and J ends, which lost 1 base and 4 bases, there was a span of 13 bases. From germline, CDR1 is LGHNA and CDR2 YSLEER. DNA of the CDR3: TGCGCCAGCAGCCAAGTAGGGTTGGGGACCACTGAAGCTTTCTTT. Its translation is CASSQVGLGTTEAFF.

This clonotype was counted ten times or more. DNA for the CDR3: TGTGCCAGCAGCACCCCGACACGACGGGGCACTGAAGCTTTCTTT. Translating gives CASSTPTRRGTEAFF. The V call is TRBV7-9, the J call TRBJ1-1; no clear D gene. The CDR3 covers 15 residues. The ends were cut back, 5 bases at V and 4 bases at J, with 17 bases in the middle. Germline CDR1 reads SEHNR; CDR2 reads FQNEAQ (reference sequence).

The chain is built from TRBV7-3 and TRBJ2-1, with D possibly being TRBD2 (5 bases). The V end was cut by 7 bases, the J end by 8 bases, with 24 bases between. This CDR3 is built from 16 residues. CDR1 is SGHTA and CDR2 is FQGTGA in the germline V gene. This chain's CDR3 is CASTLDVSGSGDEQFF. CDR3 DNA sequence: TGTGCCAGCACCCTAGACGTGTCGGGGTCCGGGGATGAGCAGTTCTTC.

This sequence joins TRBV4-1 and TRBJ2-7; D is undetermined. This CDR3 has 16 residues. Germline CDR1 reads MGHRA; CDR2 reads YSYEKL. V was shortened by 0 bases and J by 2 bases, with 14 bases between the two germline ends. CDR3 residues: CASSQDTFGTTYEQYF. CDR3 bases: TGCGCCAGCAGCCAAGATACCTTCGGCACGACCTACGAGCAGTACTTC.

On this clonotype itself: This may stem from a read error, because a much larger clone lies one nucleotide away. It is likely a read error, because the conserved phenylalanine at the end of the CDR3 is missing. V gene TRBV15 combines with J gene TRBJ2-5; TRBD1 or TRBD2 may be the D gene (6 bases each). V was shortened by 6 bases and J by 5 bases, with 13 bases between the two germline ends. The germline gives CDR1 LNHNV, CDR2 YYDKDF (reference sequence). This CDR3 has 13 residues. CDR3 sequence (DNA): TGTGCCACCAGTCTGCAGGGGAGGGAGACCCAGTACCTC. This encodes CATSLQGRETQYL.

This clonotype was detected many times. The V call is TRBV5-1, the J call TRBJ2-1; 7 bases line up with TRBD1. The germline V gene has CDR1 SGHRS and CDR2 YFSETQ. This CDR3 is 16 amino acids long. The junction had 7 bases not matched to a gene; V was cut back by 2 bases and J by 2 bases. CDR3: CASSFWRQGAYNEQFF. In nucleotides, the CDR3 is TGCGCCAGCAGCTTTTGGCGTCAGGGGGCCTACAATGAGCAGTTCTTC.

This clonotype has ten or more counts. V and J are TRBV15 and TRBJ2-5, with D uncertain. The CDR3 length is 14 residues. CDR1 LNHNV and CDR2 YYDKDF come from the germline V gene (reference sequence). Trimming removed 0 bases at V and 2 bases at J, with 7 bases between. The CDR3 DNA sequence: TGTGCCACCAGCAGAGACAGAATGCAAGAGACCCAGTACTTC. Protein: CATSRDRMQETQYF.

The sample holds many counts of this clonotype. This chain joins TRBV30 and TRBJ2-7; possibly TRBD2 for D (6 bases). The CDR3 spans 12 residues. V was clipped by 4 bases and J by 5 bases, with 12 bases between them. CDR1 and CDR2 (germline): GTSNPN, SVGIG (reference sequence). CDR3 loop: CAWTLGGHEQYF. As DNA, the CDR3 is TGTGCCTGGACCTTAGGAGGGCACGAGCAGTACTTC.

This clonotype came up many times. The chain joins TRBV7-9 to TRBJ2-3, with 9 bases identical to TRBD1. The germline CDR1 and CDR2 sequences are SEHNR and FQNEAQ (reference sequence). The CDR3 is 16 residues long. V was pared by 3 bases and J by 0 bases, with 4 bases of the junction left unmatched. Here the CDR3 DNA reads TGTGCCAGCAGCTTCGGGACAGGGCCGAGCACAGATACGCAGTATTTT. The encoded protein is CASSFGTGPSTDTQYF.

Notes on this clonotype: The CDR3 carries no conserved terminal phenylalanine or tryptophan, so it likely arises from a read error. The chain employs TRBV4-1 and TRBJ2-7; 10 bases map to TRBD1. The germline V gene has CDR1 MGHRA and CDR2 YSYEKL. The V and J ends lost 0 bases and 6 bases, in that order; junction bases with no gene match: 8. CDR3 length equals 16 residues. This chain's CDR3 is CASSQDPGTGVGEQYS. DNA of the CDR3: TGCGCCAGCAGCCAAGATCCAGGGACAGGGGTCGGCGAGCAGTACTCC.

This clonotype was seen many times. The rearrangement uses TRBV13 and TRBJ1-2; TRBD1 might be the D (6 bases). The CDR3 sequence is 14 residues long. Germline assignment: CDR1 PRHDT and CDR2 FYEKMQ (reference sequence). V was cut by 5 bases and J by 4 bases, with 14 bases left in between. The CDR3 DNA is TGTGCCAGCAGCACCGGACAGAACAGCTATGGCTACACCTTC. Amino acids: CASSTGQNSYGYTF.

In this sample, this clonotype turned up many times. The V gene is TRBV20-1, the J gene TRBJ2-7; 7 bases line up with TRBD2. The germline gives CDR1 DFQATT, CDR2 SNEGSKA (reference sequence). The CDR3 is 15 amino acids. The junction had 10 bases not matched to a gene; V was cut back by 5 bases and J by 0 bases. The CDR3 nucleotides are TGCAGTGCTCCTAACCGGGACTACCTCTCCTACGAGCAGTACTTC. Amino acids: CSAPNRDYLSYEQYF.

This clonotype was seen ten or more times. The chain joins TRBV14 to TRBJ2-2; the D gene is possibly TRBD2 (5 bases). V dropped 5 bases and J dropped 0 bases, with 13 bases sitting between them. The CDR3 sequence is 16 residues long. The germline CDR1 and CDR2 sequences are SGHDN and FVKESK. The CDR3 here is CASSGLRGTNTGELFF. The CDR3 DNA follows: TGTGCCAGCAGCGGGCTAAGAGGGACGAACACCGGGGAGCTGTTTTTT.

The rearrangement uses TRBV19 and TRBJ2-7; possibly TRBD2 for D (5 bases). Trimming shortened V by 7 bases and J by 3 bases, and 13 bases separated the two germline ends. This CDR3 is 13 amino acids long. The germline gives CDR1 LNHDA, CDR2 SQIVND (reference sequence). The CDR3 loop reads CASTPGTDYEQYF. The DNA of the CDR3 is TGTGCCAGTACCCCGGGAACGGACTACGAGCAGTACTTC.

Regarding this clonotype: This may stem from a read error, because a much larger clone lies one nucleotide away. The chain couples TRBV4-1 to TRBJ1-1, with D unresolved. The CDR3 covers 13 residues. The germline V gene has CDR1 MGHRA and CDR2 YSYEKL. The CDR3 DNA follows: TGCGCCAGCAGCCAAGATCTTCCCACTGAAGCTCTCTTT. Its protein is CASSQDLPTEALF.

This clonotype has at least ten counts. The chain employs TRBV4-1 and TRBJ2-5; no clear D gene. Germline assignment: CDR1 MGHRA and CDR2 YSYEKL. Trimming cost V 0 bases and J 3 bases, with 11 bases left between them. The CDR3 covers 15 residues. The CDR3 nucleotides read TGCGCCAGCAGCCAAGAAGGGCCTGCGGAAGAGACCCAGTACTTC. Amino acids: CASSQEGPAEETQYF.

This clonotype came up a few times. V and J are TRBV27 and TRBJ2-7, with TRBD1 matching 9 bases. V dropped 6 bases and J dropped 2; count of bases not matched to a gene: 8. The CDR3 contains 15 residues. Germline-derived CDR1 and CDR2 are MNHEY and SMNVEV (reference sequence). CDR3 sequence reads: CASRATGGSAYEQYF. CDR3 nucleotides: TGTGCCAGCAGAGCCACAGGGGGCAGTGCCTACGAGCAGTACTTC.

This clonotype was observed at least ten times. This chain joins TRBV20-1 and TRBJ1-1; unclear D gene. This CDR3 spans 13 amino acids. V gave up 1 base and J gave up 8 bases, with 14 bases separating them. Germline loops: CDR1 DFQATT, CDR2 SNEGSKA (reference sequence). Here the CDR3 reads CSARGRGEREAFF. The CDR3, as DNA: TGCAGTGCTAGAGGCCGGGGTGAAAGGGAAGCTTTCTTT.

In its sample, this clonotype was seen many times. The chain is built from TRBV14 and TRBJ2-3, with D unresolved. Germline V gene data show CDR1 as SGHDN and CDR2 as FVKESK. The CDR3 totals 15 residues. The V end lost 5 bases, the J end lost 0 bases, and 12 bases lay between the germline ends. Here the CDR3 reads CASSSTAISTDTQYF. CDR3 nucleotide sequence: TGTGCCAGCAGCTCTACAGCAATTAGCACAGATACGCAGTATTTT.